The 17 T cell receptor beta chains reported below all come from one sample, sequenced in a study of blood T cell repertoires in COVID-19 (dated by TCRdb to the early 2020s). The library was prepared using the immunoSEQ multiplex PCR assay. Here the immuneACCESS table is served through TCRdb, limited to in-frame sequences with V and J called. Missing clones are a known gap in these copies; in checked studies unresolved V genes cover under half, and the rest lacks a known reason. In all, the sample holds 50,000 to 65,000 clones, and 70% to 90% of those were seen once. The ten biggest clones cover roughly 3.9% of the sample. The sequenced material came from peripheral blood. The origin of the receptors is a middle-aged man with active COVID-19.

The chain recombines TRBV7-3 with TRBJ2-1; D possibly corresponds to TRBD1 (6 bases). The CDR3 extends over 13 amino acids. Germline CDR1 SGHTA, CDR2 FQGTGA. V gave up 5 bases and J gave up 3 bases, with 8 bases separating them. As DNA, the CDR3 is TGTGCCAGCAGCCAGGGGAGCTACAATGAGCAGTTCTTC. This gives the protein CASSQGSYNEQFF.

V usage is TRBV6-6 and J usage is TRBJ2-1, with D possibly matching TRBD2 (7 bases). Germline CDR1 MNHNY, CDR2 SVGAGI (reference sequence). V shed 5 bases and J shed 5 bases, with 22 bases lying between them. This CDR3 is 17 amino acids long. The CDR3 sequence is CASSRLVRWGGHNEQFF. The CDR3, as DNA: TGTGCCAGCAGTCGACTAGTACGTTGGGGGGGGCACAATGAGCAGTTCTTC.

The CDR3 loop is CASRYRQGAVNTEAFF. The CDR3 region has the DNA TGTGCCAGCAGATACAGACAGGGAGCGGTGAACACTGAAGCTTTCTTT. This chain connects TRBV6-6 to TRBJ1-1; TRBD1 matches at 7 bases. This CDR3 is built from 16 residues. Per the germline V gene, CDR1 is MNHNY and CDR2 is SVGAGI (reference sequence). J was trimmed by 0 bases and V by 6 bases; bases with no gene match: 10.

In its sample, this clone was seen once. The chain is built from TRBV7-9 and TRBJ2-3, with 8 bases lining up with TRBD2. Germline-derived CDR1 and CDR2 are SEHNR and FQNEAQ (reference sequence). The CDR3 covers 15 residues. J was trimmed by 3 bases and V by 3 bases; bases with no gene match: 5. In DNA form, the CDR3 reads TGTGCCAGCAGCTTCCCGGGACTAGAGACAGATACGCAGTATTTT. Protein product: CASSFPGLETDTQYF. The whole variable domain, filled in from reference TRBV7-9 and TRBJ2-3, reads DTGVSQNPRHKITKRGQNVTFRCDPISEHNRLYWYRQTLGQGPEFLTYFQNEAQLEKSRLLSDRFSAERPKGSFSTLEIQRTEQGDSAMYLCASSFPGLETDTQYFGPGTRLTVL.

The chain is built from TRBV5-4 and TRBJ1-3, with TRBD1 matching over 12 bases. J was trimmed by 2 bases and V by 4 bases; bases with no gene match: 4. CDR3 length: 16 amino acids. Germline CDR1 and CDR2: SGHNT and YYREEE (reference sequence). CDR3 sequence (DNA): TGTGCCAGCAGCAAGGGACAGGGGGCGCCTGGAAACACCATATATTTT. Translation gives CASSKGQGAPGNTIYF.

This sequence joins TRBV29-1 and TRBJ1-3, with TRBD1 matching 10 bases. Trimming took 4 bases from V and 7 from J; bases not matched to a gene: 7. The germline gives CDR1 SQVTM, CDR2 ANQGSEA. The CDR3 has 14 amino acids. The CDR3 spells CSVAAPGQGNTIYF. The CDR3 DNA reads TGCAGCGTTGCGGCCCCGGGACAGGGGAACACCATATATTTT. Using reference TRBV29-1 and TRBJ1-3 for the parts outside the CDR3, the full variable domain is SAVISQKPSRDICQRGTSLTIQCQVDSQVTMMFWYRQQPGQSLTLIATANQGSEATYESGFVIDKFPISRPNLTFSTLTVSNMSPEDSSIYLCSVAAPGQGNTIYFGEGSWLTVV.

The chain joins TRBV19 to TRBJ2-1; a possible D gene is TRBD1 (5 bases). Between the trimmed V and J ends, which lost 1 base and 2 bases, there was a span of 12 bases. Per the germline V gene, CDR1 is LNHDA and CDR2 is SQIVND (reference sequence). This CDR3 contains 16 residues. The chain's CDR3 is CASSIAPTATYNEQFF. The DNA for the CDR3 is TGTGCCAGTAGTATAGCCCCGACAGCTACCTACAATGAGCAGTTCTTC.

This chain joins TRBV13 and TRBJ2-6; D may be TRBD2 (5 bases). The CDR3 is 19 amino acids. CDR1 is PRHDT and CDR2 is FYEKMQ in the germline V gene (reference sequence). Trimming shortened V by 5 bases and J by 0 bases, and 20 bases separated the two germline ends. CDR3 DNA sequence: TGTGCCAGCAGCCGCCTTGAGGGCCGCACGAGCTCTGGGGCCAACGTCCTGACTTTC. Protein product: CASSRLEGRTSSGANVLTF.

CDR3 nucleotide sequence: TGTGCCAGCAGCCAGGGACTACTTGAAGATACGCAGTATTTT. Translation: CASSQGLLEDTQYF. This sequence joins TRBV3-1 (or the pseudogene TRBV3-2) and TRBJ2-3, with 7 bases that match TRBD2. V shed 3 bases, J shed 5 bases, and the junction held 5 bases outside the gene matches. CDR3 size: 14 residues. Germline V CDR1 and CDR2: LGHDT, YNNKEL (reference sequence).

V gene TRBV4-1 combines with J gene TRBJ1-1; no reliable D call. This CDR3 region has 14 residues. Germline V gives CDR1 MGHRA, CDR2 YSYEKL. Deletions cut 1 base from V and 0 bases from J, with 6 bases between. The CDR3 spells CASSQVLVNTEAFF. In DNA, the CDR3 is TGCGCCAGCAGCCAAGTTCTAGTGAACACTGAAGCTTTCTTT.

The chain couples TRBV5-1 to TRBJ2-1, with D uncertain. Deletions cut 0 bases from V and 2 bases from J, with 12 bases between. This CDR3 is 16 amino acids long. Germline CDR1 SGHRS, CDR2 YFSETQ. CDR3 sequence reads: CASSLVRGSPYNEQFF. The CDR3 DNA reads as TGCGCCAGCAGCTTGGTTCGAGGAAGTCCCTACAATGAGCAGTTCTTC. The full variable domain, completed using reference TRBV5-1 and TRBJ2-1, is KAGVTQTPRYLIKTRGQQVTLSCSPISGHRSVSWYQQTPGQGLQFLFEYFSETQRNKGNFPGRFSGRQFSNSRSEMNVSTLELGDSALYLCASSLVRGSPYNEQFFGPGTRLTVL.

The J gene is TRBJ1-5, the V gene TRBV28; weak D call: TRBD1 (6 bases). Germline values: CDR1 MDHEN, CDR2 SYDVKM. The length of the CDR3 is 16 residues. Trimming took 2 bases from V and 1 from J, leaving 12 bases between them. DNA for the CDR3: TGTGCCAGCAGTTTAGGGGGGAGGGGGAGCAATCAGCCCCAGCATTTT. Its translation is CASSLGGRGSNQPQHF. The whole variable domain, filled in from reference TRBV28 and TRBJ1-5, reads DVKVTQSSRYLVKRTGEKVFLECVQDMDHENMFWYRQDPGLGLRLIYFSYDVKMKEKGDIPEGYSVSREKKERFSLILESASTNQTSMYLCASSLGGRGSNQPQHFGDGTRLSIL.

This chain uses TRBV4-2 with TRBJ1-6; D possibly corresponds to TRBD1 (6 bases). CDR1 LGHNA and CDR2 YNFKEQ come from the germline V gene. The germline V and J ends were trimmed by 3 bases and 7 bases, with 13 bases remaining between them. CDR3 length: 15 amino acids. CDR3 sequence reads: CASSHPGDRNSPLHF. The CDR3 DNA is TGTGCCAGCAGCCACCCGGGTGACAGGAATTCACCCCTCCACTTT.

The genes are TRBV30 and TRBJ2-3; tentatively, D is TRBD2 (5 bases). In germline, CDR1 is GTSNPN, CDR2 SVGIG (reference sequence). V was trimmed by 3 bases and J by 0 bases, leaving 10 bases between them. This CDR3 is built from 14 residues. CDR3 in amino acids: CAWRARGSTDTQYF. As DNA, the CDR3 is TGTGCCTGGAGAGCTCGGGGTAGCACAGATACGCAGTATTTT.

This clone was observed a single time. This rearrangement joins TRBV7-9 to TRBJ2-2; D is perhaps TRBD2 (5 bases). The length of the CDR3 is 15 residues. The germline V gene encodes CDR1 SEHNR and CDR2 FQNEAQ (reference sequence). The V end was cut by 3 bases, the J end by 3 bases, with 11 bases between. The CDR3 bases are TGTGCCAGCAGCTTGGGGTCCGGGGACACCGGGGAGCTGTTTTTT. This sequence encodes CASSLGSGDTGELFF.

The chain couples TRBV6-2 or TRBV6-3 to TRBJ2-3; D possibly corresponds to TRBD2 (6 bases). Trimming removed 0 bases from V and 0 bases from J, with 16 bases in between. The CDR3 runs to 18 residues. Germline V gene sequence: CDR1 MNHEY, CDR2 SVGEGT. The chain's CDR3 is CASSYSISAGRSTDTQYF. CDR3 coding DNA: TGTGCCAGCAGTTACTCGATTTCGGCGGGACGCAGCACAGATACGCAGTATTTT.

In the case of this clone: The junction departs from germline at one end; a sequencing error may be responsible. The J gene is TRBJ2-5, the V gene TRBV5-4; 9 bases fit TRBD2. Germline V gene data show CDR1 as SGHNT and CDR2 as YYREEE (reference sequence). The CDR3 has 16 amino acids. The CDR3 sequence: CASTLGSGGQLETQYF. CDR3 DNA: TGTGCCAGCACCTTGGGGAGCGGGGGGCAGTTAGAGACCCAGTACTTC.